One sample yielded the 19 T cell receptor beta chains listed below, sequenced in a study of blood T cells in healthy people across ages. A second PCR, run for 7 to 11 cycles, used a sample-barcoded 5' primer plus a J-beta primer mix. TCRdb used MiXCR to reprocess the 5' RACE reads, holding one entry per CDR3 protein. The sample includes 500,000 to 550,000 distinct CDR3 sequences, less than 25% of them seen just once. Separately, the same data were catalogued under a study of T cells of mothers and their children.

Sequenced: blood. Source of these receptors: a boy between 10 and 17 years old in good health.

This clonotype was observed a single time. V gene TRBV6-6 combines with J gene TRBJ2-1, with no clear D. This CDR3 region has 12 residues. Trimming pared 7 bases from V and 6 bases from J, leaving 10 bases between. Germline-derived CDR1 and CDR2 are MNHNY and SVGAGI (reference sequence). The CDR3 loop reads CASTPHTNEQFF. The CDR3 DNA is TGTGCCAGCACCCCCCATACCAATGAGCAGTTCTTC.

J is TRBJ2-7 and V is TRBV28; D might be TRBD1 (6 bases). Looked up from germline, CDR1 is MDHEN and CDR2 is SYDVKM. The CDR3 is made up of 17 amino acids. V was pared by 3 bases and J by 1 base, with 19 bases between. The CDR3 here is CASSLGARLVRSYEQYF. Written as DNA, the CDR3 is TGTGCCAGCAGTTTGGGGGCCAGGTTAGTAAGATCCTACGAGCAGTACTTC.

The chain recombines TRBV4-2 with TRBJ1-2, with D uncertain. This CDR3 comprises 14 residues. V dropped 0 bases and J dropped 6 bases, with 11 bases sitting between them. Germline CDR1 is LGHNA and CDR2 is YNFKEQ. This CDR3 is CASSQEAAVDGYTF. The CDR3 DNA reads as TGTGCCAGCAGCCAAGAGGCAGCCGTAGATGGCTACACCTTC.

This clonotype was counted only a few times. The V gene is TRBV29-1, the J gene TRBJ2-7; the match to TRBD2 covers 11 bases. The CDR3 is 14 amino acids. In germline, CDR1 is SQVTM, CDR2 ANQGSEA. The ends lost 6 bases at V and 2 bases at J; junction bases unmatched: 6. CDR3 DNA: TGCAGCGTCGTACTAGCGGGAGTCCCCTACGAGCAGTACTTC. This codes for CSVVLAGVPYEQYF.

The rearrangement uses TRBV6-2 or TRBV6-3 and TRBJ2-6; no firm D call. V lost 7 bases and J 0 bases, leaving 13 bases between the germline ends. Germline CDR1 is MNHEY and CDR2 is SVGEGT. The CDR3 has 16 residues. The CDR3 DNA is TGTGCCAGCAATCCGGGCGGCGCCTCTGGGGCCAACGTCCTGACTTTC. It yields the protein CASNPGGASGANVLTF.

This clonotype was seen more than once but under ten times. V gene TRBV19 combines with J gene TRBJ1-5, with 7 nucleotides matching TRBD1. Germline V gene sequence: CDR1 LNHDA, CDR2 SQIVND (reference sequence). Losses at the gene ends were 3 bases for V and 2 bases for J; bases not matched to a gene: 7. The CDR3 is 16 residues long. DNA for the CDR3: TGTGCCAGTAGTATTCAACAGGGGAGGGGCAATCAGCCCCAGCATTTT. Translated, it gives CASSIQQGRGNQPQHF. Complete variable domain (other parts from reference TRBV19 and TRBJ1-5): DGGITQSPKYLFRKEGQNVTLSCEQNLNHDAMYWYRQDPGQGLRLIYYSQIVNDFQKGDIAEGYSVSREKKESFPLTVTSAQKNPTAFYLCASSIQQGRGNQPQHFGDGTRLSIL.

V is TRBV3-1 and J is TRBJ2-1; 10 nucleotides agree with TRBD2. Per germline, CDR1 LGHDT and CDR2 YNNKEL (reference sequence). After removal of 4 bases from V and 15 bases from J, the junction contained 6 bases not matched to a gene. The CDR3 contains 12 residues. CDR3 in DNA: TGTGCCAGCAGCCCATCTAGCGGGAGACCGTTCTTC. It specifies CASSPSSGRPFF.

This clonotype was seen ten or more times. V gene TRBV6-1 combines with J gene TRBJ2-7, with TRBD1 matching over 9 bases. This CDR3 has 15 amino acids. Germline assignment: CDR1 MNHNS and CDR2 SASEGT. V shed 11 bases, J shed 1 base, and the junction held 12 bases outside the gene matches. Here the CDR3 reads CALNSGQGTSYEQYF. DNA for the CDR3: TGTGCCCTCAATAGTGGACAGGGGACGTCCTACGAGCAGTACTTC.

Here the CDR3 DNA reads TGTGCCAGCAGTTTGCGGACAACAGATACGCAGTATTTT. Translating gives CASSLRTTDTQYF. The V and J genes are TRBV28 and TRBJ2-3; weak D call: TRBD1 (5 bases). The V gene's germline CDR1 is MDHEN and CDR2 SYDVKM. V gave up 3 bases and J gave up 3 bases, with 7 bases separating them. The CDR3 spans 13 residues.

In its sample, this clonotype was seen once. The V and J genes are TRBV5-6 and TRBJ2-5, with 9 bases identical to TRBD2. Germline lookup yields CDR1 SGHDT and CDR2 YYEEEE. V trimming: 0 bases; J trimming: 2 bases; junction bases outside the gene matches: 8. This CDR3 has 17 amino acids. This CDR3 reads CASSLASWAGGQETQYF. The CDR3 nucleotides are TGTGCCAGCAGCTTGGCGTCTTGGGCGGGGGGGCAAGAGACCCAGTACTTC.

This clonotype came up a few times. The chain joins TRBV9 to TRBJ2-7; 9 positions agree with TRBD1. J lost 6 bases, V lost 2 bases, and 6 bases had no gene match. From germline, CDR1 is SGDLS and CDR2 YYNGEE. This CDR3 is built from 14 residues. CDR3 loop: CASSVTGGAVEQYF. The DNA of the CDR3 is TGTGCCAGCAGCGTTACAGGGGGCGCCGTCGAGCAGTACTTC.

This chain connects TRBV19 to TRBJ2-6; no reliable D call. The germline CDR1 and CDR2 sequences are LNHDA and SQIVND (reference sequence). The germline V and J ends were trimmed by 5 bases and 0 bases, with 14 bases remaining between them. The CDR3 extends over 17 amino acids. The CDR3 region is CASSGSGVFSGANVLTF. The CDR3 bases are TGTGCCAGTAGTGGCTCTGGGGTTTTCTCTGGGGCCAACGTCCTGACTTTC.

This clonotype was counted at least ten times. V is TRBV6-6 and J is TRBJ2-5; D is uncertain. Germline CDR1 is MNHNY and CDR2 is SVGAGI (reference sequence). V lost 0 bases and J lost 5, with 4 bases in between. The CDR3 runs 12 residues. The CDR3 reads CASSYSYETQYF. The CDR3 nucleotides read TGTGCCAGCAGTTACTCCTACGAGACCCAGTACTTC.

The genes are TRBV10-3 and TRBJ2-5; 12 nucleotides align to TRBD2. The last part of the DNA fits TRBJ2-1 better; the J call may be wrong. The CDR3 consists of 17 residues. Germline V lookup: CDR1 ENHRY, CDR2 SYGVKD. The CDR3 sequence is CAISGSLWTSGDNEQFF. As DNA, the CDR3 is TGTGCCATCAGCGGGTCGCTCTGGACTAGCGGGGACAATGAGCAGTTCTTC.

The chain combines TRBV20-1 with TRBJ2-5; 7 nucleotides align to TRBD1. V gave up 6 bases and J gave up 4 bases; unmatched junction bases: 11. Per germline, CDR1 DFQATT and CDR2 SNEGSKA (reference sequence). The CDR3 consists of 14 residues. This CDR3 reads CSAPNRGVGETQYF. The CDR3 region has the DNA TGCAGTGCGCCCAACAGGGGAGTAGGAGAGACCCAGTACTTC.

The genes are TRBV28 and TRBJ2-4; D is undetermined. This CDR3 region has 14 residues. Germline loops: CDR1 MDHEN, CDR2 SYDVKM. Deletions cut 2 bases from V and 6 bases from J, with 11 bases between. In DNA form, the CDR3 reads TGTGCCAGCAGTTTAACCGATCTCTCAAACATTCAGTACTTC. It codes for CASSLTDLSNIQYF.

This sequence joins TRBV5-1 and TRBJ1-2; 11 bases align to TRBD1. The CDR3 runs to 13 residues. V gave up 3 bases and J gave up 6 bases; unmatched junction bases: 1. In germline, CDR1 is SGHRS, CDR2 YFSETQ. CDR3 sequence: CASSSGQGDGYTF. The DNA of the CDR3 is TGCGCCAGCAGCTCGGGACAGGGGGATGGCTACACCTTC.

CDR3 sequence: CASSLTLPGEQYF. DNA for the CDR3: TGTGCCAGCAGTTTAACCCTCCCGGGCGAGCAGTACTTC. The chain recombines TRBV27 with TRBJ2-7; D not resolved. Germline V gene sequence: CDR1 MNHEY, CDR2 SMNVEV (reference sequence). CDR3 size: 13 residues. Trimming took off 2 bases at V and 6 bases at J, with 11 bases between the two ends.

The chain has TRBV29-1 and TRBJ2-4, with D perhaps being TRBD1 or TRBD2 (6 bases each). The V gene's germline CDR1 is SQVTM and CDR2 ANQGSEA. The CDR3 has 14 residues. V was shortened by 7 bases and J by 6 bases, with 19 bases between the two germline ends. CDR3 sequence reads: CSAGVTGGVNIQYF. CDR3 DNA sequence: TGCAGCGCTGGGGTGACAGGCGGGGTAAACATTCAGTACTTC.